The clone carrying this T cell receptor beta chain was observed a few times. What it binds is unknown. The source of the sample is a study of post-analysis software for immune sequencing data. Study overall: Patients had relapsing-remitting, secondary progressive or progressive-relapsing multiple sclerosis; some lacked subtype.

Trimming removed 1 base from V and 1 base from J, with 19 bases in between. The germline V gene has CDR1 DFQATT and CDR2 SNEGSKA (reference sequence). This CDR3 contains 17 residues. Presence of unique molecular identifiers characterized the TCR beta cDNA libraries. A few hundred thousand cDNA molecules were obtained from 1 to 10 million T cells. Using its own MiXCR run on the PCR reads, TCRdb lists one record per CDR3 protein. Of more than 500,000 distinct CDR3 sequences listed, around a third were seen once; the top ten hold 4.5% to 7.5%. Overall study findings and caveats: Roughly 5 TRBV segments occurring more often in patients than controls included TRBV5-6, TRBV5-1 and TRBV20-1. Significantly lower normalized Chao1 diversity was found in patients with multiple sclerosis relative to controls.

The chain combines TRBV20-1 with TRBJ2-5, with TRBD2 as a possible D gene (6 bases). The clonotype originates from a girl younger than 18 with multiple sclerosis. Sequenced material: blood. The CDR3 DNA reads TGCAGTGCTAGAGCCCCCCTAGGGGAGGAGATCCAAGAGACCCAGTACTTC. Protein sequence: CSARAPLGEEIQETQYF.